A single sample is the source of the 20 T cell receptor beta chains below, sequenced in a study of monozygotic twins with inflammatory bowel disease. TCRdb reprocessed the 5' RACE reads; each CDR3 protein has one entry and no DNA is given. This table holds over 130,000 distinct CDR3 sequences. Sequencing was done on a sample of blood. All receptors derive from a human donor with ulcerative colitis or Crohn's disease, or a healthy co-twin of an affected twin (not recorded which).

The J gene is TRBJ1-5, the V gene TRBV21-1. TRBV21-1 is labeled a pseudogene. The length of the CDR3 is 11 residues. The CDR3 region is CAHDSNQPQHF.

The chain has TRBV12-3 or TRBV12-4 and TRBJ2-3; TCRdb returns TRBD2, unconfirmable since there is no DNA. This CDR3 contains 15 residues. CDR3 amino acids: CASSLRLAGVDTQYF.

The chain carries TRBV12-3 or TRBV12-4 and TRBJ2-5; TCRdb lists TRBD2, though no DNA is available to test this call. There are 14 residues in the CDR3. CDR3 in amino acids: CASSWGGVQETQYF.

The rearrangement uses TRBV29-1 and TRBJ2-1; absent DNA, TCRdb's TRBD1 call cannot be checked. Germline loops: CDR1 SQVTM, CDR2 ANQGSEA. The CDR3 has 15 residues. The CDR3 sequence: CSAGQKGGFGNEQFF.

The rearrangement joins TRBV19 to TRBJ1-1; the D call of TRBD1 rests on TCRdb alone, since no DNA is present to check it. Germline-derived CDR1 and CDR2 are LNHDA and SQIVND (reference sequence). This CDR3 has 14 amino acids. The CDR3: CASTRQGVNTEAFF.

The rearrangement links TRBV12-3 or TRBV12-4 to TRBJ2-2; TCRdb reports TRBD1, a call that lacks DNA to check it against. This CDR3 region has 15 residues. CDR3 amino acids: CASLDGGGRTGELFF.

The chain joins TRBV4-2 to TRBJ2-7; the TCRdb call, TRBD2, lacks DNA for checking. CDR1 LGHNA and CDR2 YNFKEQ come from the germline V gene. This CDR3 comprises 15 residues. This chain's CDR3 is CASSQDWRQGYEQYF.

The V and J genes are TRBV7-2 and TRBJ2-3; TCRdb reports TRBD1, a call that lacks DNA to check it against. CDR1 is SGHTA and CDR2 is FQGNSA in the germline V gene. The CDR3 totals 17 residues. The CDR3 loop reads CASSLAPGAGGADTQYF.

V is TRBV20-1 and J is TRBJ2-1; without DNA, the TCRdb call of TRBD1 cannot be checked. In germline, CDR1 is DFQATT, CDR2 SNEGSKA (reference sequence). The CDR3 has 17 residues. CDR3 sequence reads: CSARDLFRDRGTYEQFF.

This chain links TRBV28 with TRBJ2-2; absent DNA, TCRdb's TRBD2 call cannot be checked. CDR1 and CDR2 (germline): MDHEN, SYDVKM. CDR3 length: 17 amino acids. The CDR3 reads CASSLAGTAMVTGELFF. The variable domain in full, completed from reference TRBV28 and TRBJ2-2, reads DVKVTQSSRYLVKRTGEKVFLECVQDMDHENMFWYRQDPGLGLRLIYFSYDVKMKEKGDIPEGYSVSREKKERFSLILESASTNQTSMYLCASSLAGTAMVTGELFFGEGSRLTVL.

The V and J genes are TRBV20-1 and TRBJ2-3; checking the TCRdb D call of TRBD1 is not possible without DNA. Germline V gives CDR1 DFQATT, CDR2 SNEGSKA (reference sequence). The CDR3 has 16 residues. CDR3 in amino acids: CSAGGVGVGDTDTQYF.

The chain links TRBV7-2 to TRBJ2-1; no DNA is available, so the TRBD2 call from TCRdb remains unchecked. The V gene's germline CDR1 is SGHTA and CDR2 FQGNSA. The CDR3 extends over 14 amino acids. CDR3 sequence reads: CASSLAGRAGEQFF.

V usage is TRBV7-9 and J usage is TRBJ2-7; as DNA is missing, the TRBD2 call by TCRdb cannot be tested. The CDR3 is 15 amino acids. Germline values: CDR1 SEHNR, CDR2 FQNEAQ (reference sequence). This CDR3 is CASSSPGSYEGRQYF.

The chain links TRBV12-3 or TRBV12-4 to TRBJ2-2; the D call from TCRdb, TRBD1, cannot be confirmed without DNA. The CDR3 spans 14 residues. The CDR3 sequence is CASSYQTGTGELFF.

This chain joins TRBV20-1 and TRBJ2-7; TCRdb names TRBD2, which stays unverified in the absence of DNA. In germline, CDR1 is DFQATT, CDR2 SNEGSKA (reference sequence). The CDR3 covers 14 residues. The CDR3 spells CSARRQGPPYEQYF.

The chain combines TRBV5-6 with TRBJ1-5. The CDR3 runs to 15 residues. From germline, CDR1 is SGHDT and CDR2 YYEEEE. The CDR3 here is CASSLVGQVDQPQHF.

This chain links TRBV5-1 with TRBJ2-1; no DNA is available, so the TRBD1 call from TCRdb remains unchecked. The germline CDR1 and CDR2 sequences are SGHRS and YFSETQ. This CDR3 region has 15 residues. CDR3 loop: CASSFRDRENNEQFF.

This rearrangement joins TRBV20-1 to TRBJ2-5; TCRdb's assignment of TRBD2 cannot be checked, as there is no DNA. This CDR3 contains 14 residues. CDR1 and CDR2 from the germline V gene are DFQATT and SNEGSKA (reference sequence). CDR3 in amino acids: CSASSGGARETQYF.

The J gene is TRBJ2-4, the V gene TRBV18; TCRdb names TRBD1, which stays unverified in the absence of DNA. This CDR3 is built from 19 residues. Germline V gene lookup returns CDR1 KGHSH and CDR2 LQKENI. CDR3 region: CASSPQRQGRLMAKNIQYF.

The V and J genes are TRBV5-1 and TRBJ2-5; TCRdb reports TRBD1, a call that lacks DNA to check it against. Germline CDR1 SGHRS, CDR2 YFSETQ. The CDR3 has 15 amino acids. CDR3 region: CASSFGGQTQETQYF.